The text below deals with one T cell receptor beta chain. The antigen is not known. The identical CDR3 is also encoded by other nucleotide sequences in the sample. Clones were read by immunoSEQ multiplex PCR, and TCRdb kept only the in-frame ones, dropping some. The sample has millions of clones; approximately 94% are singletons. The data were taken from a study of shared clonotypes between healthy human individuals. General observations from the study: What naive subsets generally showed was a larger estimated richness than memory subsets showed.

The split of CD4+ cells yielded CD45RA+ naive and CD45RA-negative memory subsets. The TCR originated in a young man in good health. Sample: naive CD4+ T cells sorted from blood. As to subset: CD45RA+ positively selected.

CDR3 in amino acids: CASKNTGELFF. The CDR3 bases are TGTGCCAGCAAGAACACCGGGGAGCTGTTTTTT. The genes are TRBV6-6 and TRBJ2-2; no definite D call. Germline CDR1 is MNHNY and CDR2 is SVGAGI (reference sequence). Trimming left V 7 bases short and J 1 base short, with 1 base between. This CDR3 is built from 11 residues.